This TCR beta chain was sequenced in a study of regulatory T cells in long-lasting Graves disease. Arm-PCR of CDR3 regions and iRepertoire HTBI primers were used to build TCR beta libraries. TCRdb reprocessed the multiplex PCR reads with MiXCR, giving one entry per CDR3 protein. This sample yields some 450,000 distinct CDR3 sequences, of which around 20% are seen a single time; approximately 26% belongs to the top ten. This clonotype was observed a handful of times. As to time point: persistent/refractory GD, antithyroid drugs over 5 years with positive TRAb. PBMC-extracted RNA yielded the TCR library. This CDR3 is built from 13 residues. V lost 1 base and J 10 bases, leaving 11 bases between the germline ends. Looked up from germline, CDR1 is LNHNV and CDR2 is YYDKDF (reference sequence).

The source is a female donor with Graves disease. The V and J genes are TRBV15 and TRBJ2-4; D is uncertain. The sample was peripheral blood mononuclear cells (PBMCs), taken when the disease was refractory, from a patient treated with antithyroid drugs. CDR3 region: CATSRARVRIQYF. As DNA, the CDR3 is TGTGCCACCAGCAGAGCCCGCGTCCGGATTCAGTACTTC.